The rows below give T cell receptor beta chains drawn from one sample of a study of blood T cell repertoires in COVID-19. Libraries were prepared by immunoSEQ multiplex PCR; TCRdb keeps only in-frame clonotypes and omits some of them. The sample has more than 150,000 clones; around 80% are singletons. Sequenced: PBMCs or T cells enriched from blood (not recorded which). The origin of the receptors is a woman aged 50 to 60 who had recovered from COVID-19. Both conserved end residues are part of each CDR3. A D gene is named only where the DNA matches it firmly. Only some rows state a clone size, as once, few, many or a class for expanded clones.

cdr3_aa cdr3_nt j_call d_call clone_size v_call
CASSRLQGARTGELFF TGTGCCAGCAGCAGGTTACAGGGGGCGCGAACCGGGGAGCTGTTTTTT TRBJ2-2 TRBD1 . TRBV11-3
CASTGGEVYGYTF TGTGCCAGTACAGGGGGCGAAGTCTATGGCTACACCTTC TRBJ1-2 TRBD1 . TRBV19
CASSVGGTSFEQFF TGTGCCAGCAGCGTAGGCGGGACTAGCTTTGAGCAGTTCTTC TRBJ2-1 TRBD2 . TRBV9
CASSSPYSNQPQHF TGTGCCAGTAGTAGTCCTTATAGCAATCAGCCCCAGCATTTT TRBJ1-5 . . TRBV19
CASSYPYEQYF TGTGCCAGCAGTTATCCTTACGAGCAGTACTTC TRBJ2-7 . few TRBV28
CASSVGSAPERAFF TGTGCCAGCAGCGTAGGTAGCGCGCCTGAGAGAGCTTTCTTT TRBJ1-1 . . TRBV9
CASSFAGGGDPIGF TGTGCCAGCAGTTTCGCCGGGGGAGGAGATCCGATTGGGTTT TRBJ1-1 . . TRBV28
CASSPPADTEAFF TGTGCCAGCTCACCGCCGGCGGACACTGAAGCTTTCTTT TRBJ1-1 . few TRBV18
CASSGGQGGYGYTF TGTGCCAGCAGCGGGGGACAGGGAGGCTATGGCTACACCTTC TRBJ1-2 TRBD1 few TRBV7-3
CASSFQSRFGNTDTQYF TGCGCCAGCAGCTTTCAATCGCGGTTCGGAAACACAGATACGCAGTATTTT TRBJ2-3 . . TRBV5-1
CASSLGQGPSYEQYF TGTGCCAGCAGCCTCGGACAGGGCCCCTCCTACGAGCAGTACTTC TRBJ2-7 TRBD1 . TRBV11-3
CASSQQVGSEQYF TGTGCCAGTAGCCAACAGGTAGGCAGCGAGCAGTACTTC TRBJ2-7 . . TRBV19
CASSGGTINTGELFF TGTGCCAGCAGCGGGGGGACTATTAACACCGGGGAGCTGTTTTTT TRBJ2-2 TRBD2 once TRBV7-8
CASSLPTEAFF TGTGCCAGCAGTTTACCGACTGAAGCTTTCTTT TRBJ1-1 . . TRBV28
CATSDPIAGSPEQFF TGTGCCACCAGTGACCCCATAGCGGGAAGCCCTGAGCAGTTCTTC TRBJ2-1 TRBD2 . TRBV24-1
CASSLVRSSDLVEQFF TGTGCCAGCAGCTTAGTAAGGTCTAGCGATTTAGTGGAGCAGTTCTTC TRBJ2-1 . few TRBV5-5
CASRTGHTSYGYTF TGTGCCAGCAGGACGGGACATACAAGCTATGGCTACACCTTC TRBJ1-2 . once TRBV6-5
CASSYDYRASYEQYF TGTGCCAGCAGTTATGACTACCGCGCATCCTACGAGCAGTACTTC TRBJ2-7 . few TRBV27
CASSLRQNNEQFF TGTGCCAGCAGCCTTCGACAGAACAATGAGCAGTTCTTC TRBJ2-1 . . TRBV3-1/TRBV3-2
CASSQDPGTGGYEQYF TGTGCCAGCAGCCAAGATCCCGGGACAGGGGGCTACGAGCAGTACTTC TRBJ2-7 TRBD1 . TRBV4-2
CAWTEGSDNEQFF TGTGCCTGGACGGAAGGCAGCGACAATGAGCAGTTCTTC TRBJ2-1 . . TRBV30
CASSWPRGGSEYEQFF TGTGCCAGCAGCTGGCCCCGTGGGGGGAGTGAGTATGAGCAGTTCTTC TRBJ2-1 . . TRBV7-2
CASSQKGLQGSYEQYF TGTGCCAGCAGCCAAAAGGGCCTCCAGGGATCCTACGAGCAGTACTTC TRBJ2-7 . . TRBV3-1/TRBV3-2
CSAASLGYTF TGCAGCGCCGCGAGTTTGGGCTACACCTTC TRBJ1-2 . . TRBV20-1
CASSPTTGHPNEKLFF TGTGCCAGCAGCCCCACTACGGGACACCCGAATGAAAAACTGTTTTTT TRBJ1-4 . . TRBV5-4
CASSLPLRGKLNSPLHF TGTGCCAGCAGTTTACCCCTTCGAGGGAAACTTAATTCACCCCTCCACTTT TRBJ1-6 . . TRBV27
CASSPTDYSNQPQHF TGTGCCAGCTCACCAACAGATTATAGCAATCAGCCCCAGCATTTT TRBJ1-5 . once TRBV18
CASSQPGTGIGYTF TGCGCCAGCAGCCAGCCCGGGACAGGGATTGGCTACACCTTC TRBJ1-2 TRBD1 . TRBV4-1
CASSLRGQGAANTGELFF TGTGCCAGCAGTCTTAGGGGACAGGGGGCCGCGAACACCGGGGAGCTGTTTTTT TRBJ2-2 TRBD1 . TRBV9
CASSLALRGGTSNQPQHF TGTGCCAGCAGCTTAGCCCTAAGGGGGGGCACTAGCAATCAGCCCCAGCATTTT TRBJ1-5 . . TRBV7-8
CASSPRDRNTGELFF TGTGCCAGTAGCCCTAGGGACAGAAACACCGGGGAGCTGTTTTTT TRBJ2-2 TRBD1 . TRBV19
CASSEAGGQMKTQYF TGTGCCAGCAGTGAAGCGGGGGGGCAGATGAAGACCCAGTACTTC TRBJ2-5 . few TRBV2
CAWRNYYRTANYGYTF TGTGCCTGGAGGAACTATTACAGGACAGCTAACTATGGCTACACCTTC TRBJ1-2 . many TRBV30
CASSPPEAGLAYNEQFF TGCGCCAGCAGCCCCCCCGAGGCGGGACTGGCATACAATGAGCAGTTCTTC TRBJ2-1 . once TRBV4-1
CASSPRGQGNQPQHF TGTGCCAGCAGTCCACGGGGACAGGGCAATCAGCCCCAGCATTTT TRBJ1-5 TRBD1 . TRBV2
CASTIGYHNEQFF TGTGCCAGCACTATCGGGTATCACAATGAGCAGTTCTTC TRBJ2-1 . . TRBV12-3/TRBV12-4
CASMRDSGEQYF TGTGCCAGCATGAGGGATAGTGGCGAGCAGTACTTC TRBJ2-7 . once TRBV7-9
CASSQDTRTGKLSAQHF TGTGCCAGCAGCCAAGACACGCGGACAGGGAAGCTATCGGCCCAGCATTTT TRBJ1-5 TRBD1 once TRBV4-2
CATGLGETQYF TGTGCCACCGGACTGGGCGAGACCCAGTACTTC TRBJ2-5 . . TRBV24-1
CASSQEAVTSYNEQFF TGTGCCAGCAGCCAAGAAGCTGTGACTTCCTACAATGAGCAGTTCTTC TRBJ2-1 . . TRBV3-1/TRBV3-2
CASSSGISGAWGYTF TGTGCCAGCAGCTCCGGGATCTCAGGGGCTTGGGGCTACACCTTC TRBJ1-2 . . TRBV5-6
CACDRARNSPLHF TGTGCCTGCGACAGGGCTCGTAATTCACCCCTCCACTTT TRBJ1-6 TRBD1 . TRBV30
CASSRSGQAYNEQFF TGTGCCAGCAGTCGTAGCGGTCAGGCCTACAATGAGCAGTTCTTC TRBJ2-1 . . TRBV3-1/TRBV3-2
CASSLGLAGVLAYNEQFF TGTGCCAGCAGCTTAGGGCTAGCGGGAGTTCTTGCCTACAATGAGCAGTTCTTC TRBJ2-1 TRBD2 . TRBV7-9
CASSARLGSGPYEQYF TGTGCCAGCAGCGCCCGTTTAGGGAGCGGCCCCTACGAGCAGTACTTC TRBJ2-7 . once TRBV9
CASSLRGPGNEQFF TGTGCCAGCAGTTTAAGAGGGCCTGGAAATGAGCAGTTCTTC TRBJ2-1 . few TRBV28
CASSLGDRTYEQYF TGCGCCAGCAGCTTAGGGGACAGAACCTACGAGCAGTACTTC TRBJ2-7 TRBD1 . TRBV5-1
CASSETGYFTEAFF TGTGCCAGCAGCGAGACAGGGTATTTCACTGAAGCTTTCTTT TRBJ1-1 TRBD1 . TRBV3-1/TRBV3-2
CASSIQVQETQYF TGTGCCAGCAGTATACAAGTACAGGAGACCCAGTACTTC TRBJ2-5 . . TRBV6-5
CATRADYRDTQYF TGTGCCACCCGAGCGGACTACCGGGATACGCAGTATTTT TRBJ2-3 . . TRBV6-5
CSASAQETQYF TGCAGTGCCAGCGCACAAGAGACCCAGTACTTC TRBJ2-5 . . TRBV20-1
CASSPRGGGGNTEAFF TGTGCCAGCTCACCACGGGGAGGGGGGGGCAACACTGAAGCTTTCTTT TRBJ1-1 . . TRBV18
CASSPTLADNNEQFF TGCGCCAGCAGCCCCACACTAGCGGACAACAATGAGCAGTTCTTC TRBJ2-1 TRBD2 . TRBV5-1